Given below is one T cell receptor beta chain in context. The target antigen is unknown. The sample comes from a study of Ad26.COV2.S vaccination and SARS-CoV-2 variants. Study-level information: Of the COV1001 trial arms, the Ad26.COV2.S arm included the donor. Donor got 5x10^10 or 1x10^11 viral particles of Ad26.COV2.S.

Assay: immunoSEQ multiplex PCR; the TCRdb copy retains only in-frame clones and omits some. The sample holds roughly 510,000 clones, around 88% seen once. V was shortened by 5 bases and J by 11 bases, with 13 bases between the two germline ends. The CDR3 totals 12 residues. Germline V lookup: CDR1 SEHNR, CDR2 FQNEAQ (reference sequence). Regarding treatment: roughly 20 received Ad26.COV2.S at low or high dose, single or two shots; 5 received placebo; per-sample allocation not given. Vaccine and placebo recipients were sampled on day 63 after the first injection. Study-wide results and limits: Breadth of non-spike TCRs did not differ between vaccinees and placebo recipients. Post-vaccination breadth of spike-specific CD8+ and CD4+ T cell responses was reportedly substantial.

Sequenced material: peripheral blood, taken in a trial of Ad26.COV2.S vaccine versus placebo. The chain combines TRBV7-9 with TRBJ1-5; D might be TRBD1 (5 bases). The TCR was taken from a person between 18 and 65 years old who received the Ad26.COV2.S COVID-19 vaccine or a placebo. In nucleotides, the CDR3 is TGTGCCAGCAGCCCGCTCGGGGGAACCCAGCATTTT. It codes for CASSPLGGTQHF. The full variable domain, with the rest looked up from reference TRBV7-9 and TRBJ1-5, is DTGVSQNPRHKITKRGQNVTFRCDPISEHNRLYWYRQTLGQGPEFLTYFQNEAQLEKSRLLSDRFSAERPKGSFSTLEIQRTEQGDSAMYLCASSPLGGTQHFGDGTRLSIL.